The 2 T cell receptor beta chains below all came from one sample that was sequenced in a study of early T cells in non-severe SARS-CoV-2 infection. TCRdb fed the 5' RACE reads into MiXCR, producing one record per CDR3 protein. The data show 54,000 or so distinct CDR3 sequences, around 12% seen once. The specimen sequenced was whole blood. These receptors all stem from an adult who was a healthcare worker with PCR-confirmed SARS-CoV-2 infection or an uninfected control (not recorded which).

In DNA form, the CDR3 reads TGCAGTGCTACACAGGGAGCGCCTGAAGCTTTCTTT. This translates into CSATQGAPEAFF. This chain joins TRBV20-1 and TRBJ1-1, with a possible D match to TRBD1 (6 bases). V shed 4 bases and J shed 6 bases, with 12 bases lying between them. This CDR3 spans 12 amino acids. The germline V gene encodes CDR1 DFQATT and CDR2 SNEGSKA (reference sequence).

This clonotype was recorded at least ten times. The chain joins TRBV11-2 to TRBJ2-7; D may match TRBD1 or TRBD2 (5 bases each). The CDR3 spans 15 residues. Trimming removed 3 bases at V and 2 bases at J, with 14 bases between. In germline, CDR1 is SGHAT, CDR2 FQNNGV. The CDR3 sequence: CASSFDPGPTYEQYF. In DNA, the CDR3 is TGTGCCAGCAGCTTTGACCCGGGGCCGACCTACGAGCAGTACTTC.